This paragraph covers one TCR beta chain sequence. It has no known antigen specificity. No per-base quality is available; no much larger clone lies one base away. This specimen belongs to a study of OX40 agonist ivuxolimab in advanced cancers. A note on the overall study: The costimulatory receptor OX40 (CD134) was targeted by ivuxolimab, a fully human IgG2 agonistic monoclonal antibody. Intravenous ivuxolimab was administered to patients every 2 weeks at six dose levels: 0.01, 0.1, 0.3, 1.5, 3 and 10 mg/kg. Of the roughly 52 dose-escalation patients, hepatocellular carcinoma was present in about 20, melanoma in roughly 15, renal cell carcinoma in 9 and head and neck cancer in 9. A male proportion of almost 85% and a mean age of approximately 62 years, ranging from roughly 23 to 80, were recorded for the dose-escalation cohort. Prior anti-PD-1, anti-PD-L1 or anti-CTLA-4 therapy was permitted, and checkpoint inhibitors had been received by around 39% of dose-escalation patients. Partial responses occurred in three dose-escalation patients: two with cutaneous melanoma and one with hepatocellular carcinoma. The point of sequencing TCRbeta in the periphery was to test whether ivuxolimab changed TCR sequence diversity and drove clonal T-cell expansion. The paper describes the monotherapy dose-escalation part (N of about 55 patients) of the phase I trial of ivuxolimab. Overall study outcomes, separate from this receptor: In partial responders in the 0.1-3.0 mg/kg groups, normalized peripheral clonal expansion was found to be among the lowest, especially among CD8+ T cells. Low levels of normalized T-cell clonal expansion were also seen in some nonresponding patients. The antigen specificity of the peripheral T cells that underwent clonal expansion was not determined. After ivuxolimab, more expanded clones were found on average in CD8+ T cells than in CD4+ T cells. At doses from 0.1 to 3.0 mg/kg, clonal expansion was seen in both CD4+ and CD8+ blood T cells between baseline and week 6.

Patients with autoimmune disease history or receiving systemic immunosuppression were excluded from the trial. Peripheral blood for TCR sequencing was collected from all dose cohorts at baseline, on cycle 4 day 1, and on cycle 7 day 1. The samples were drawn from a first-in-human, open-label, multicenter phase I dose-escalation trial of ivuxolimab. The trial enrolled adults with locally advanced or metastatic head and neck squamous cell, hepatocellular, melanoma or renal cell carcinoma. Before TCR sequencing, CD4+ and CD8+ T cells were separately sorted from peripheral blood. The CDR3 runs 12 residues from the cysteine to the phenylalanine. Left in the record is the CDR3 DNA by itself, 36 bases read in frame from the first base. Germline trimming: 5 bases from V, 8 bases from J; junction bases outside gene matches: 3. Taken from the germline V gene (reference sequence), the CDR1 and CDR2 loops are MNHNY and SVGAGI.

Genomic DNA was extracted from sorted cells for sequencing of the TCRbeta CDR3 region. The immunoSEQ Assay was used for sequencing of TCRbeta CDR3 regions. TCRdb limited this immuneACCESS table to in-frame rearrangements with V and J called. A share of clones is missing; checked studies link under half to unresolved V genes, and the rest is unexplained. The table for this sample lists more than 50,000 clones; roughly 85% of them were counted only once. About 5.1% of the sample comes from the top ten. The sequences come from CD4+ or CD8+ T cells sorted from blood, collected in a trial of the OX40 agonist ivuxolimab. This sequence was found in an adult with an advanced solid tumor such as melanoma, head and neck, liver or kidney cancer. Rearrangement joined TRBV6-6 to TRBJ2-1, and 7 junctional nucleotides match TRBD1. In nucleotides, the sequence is TGTGCCAGCAGTGGGACAGTACATGAGCAGTTCTTC. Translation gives CASSGTVHEQFF.